Below are 21 T cell receptor beta chains sequenced from a single sample in a study of immune cell composition in non-small cell lung cancer. Some clones are missing from TCRdb's copy, which holds only in-frame ones; the method was immunoSEQ multiplex PCR. Of some 2,100 clones listed, about 87% are singletons. Sequencing was done on a sample of lung tumor tissue. These receptors originate from a human donor with non-small cell lung cancer.

A single count supports this clone. The J gene is TRBJ2-4, the V gene TRBV5-1, with 9 bases identical to TRBD1. Germline-derived CDR1 and CDR2 are SGHRS and YFSETQ. With V trimmed by 0 bases and J by 0 bases, 16 bases remained unmatched. The CDR3 consists of 21 residues. CDR3 nucleotide sequence: TGCGCCAGCAGCTTGGGTGAGACAGGGGGTTCTCGGCAAATAGCCAAAAACATTCAGTACTTC. Translation gives CASSLGETGGSRQIAKNIQYF.

The genes are TRBV5-1 and TRBJ2-2; 9 bases are shared with TRBD2. Trimming at V came to 4 bases and at J to 4 bases, leaving 5 bases not matched to a gene. CDR3 length: 15 residues. Germline V CDR1 and CDR2: SGHRS, YFSETQ. The CDR3 coding sequence is TGCGCCAGCAGCCCGGGACTAGCTGTCACCGGGGAGCTGTTTTTT. Encoded protein: CASSPGLAVTGELFF.

The chain recombines TRBV10-2 with TRBJ2-4, with D possibly matching TRBD1 (6 bases). Trimming cost V 2 bases and J 10 bases, with 12 bases left between them. The CDR3 sequence is 13 residues long. The V gene's germline CDR1 is WSHSY and CDR2 SAAADI. CDR3: CASSEPTGLIQYF. The DNA for the CDR3 is TGCGCCAGCAGTGAGCCGACAGGATTAATTCAGTACTTC.

The chain employs TRBV5-6 and TRBJ1-3, with D tentatively TRBD1 (6 bases). Looked up from germline, CDR1 is SGHDT and CDR2 is YYEEEE. CDR3 length: 14 residues. Trimming removed 0 bases from V and 4 bases from J, with 8 bases in between. CDR3: CASSLAGVGNTIYF. CDR3 DNA: TGTGCCAGCAGCTTGGCAGGGGTGGGAAACACCATATATTTT.

The rearrangement joins TRBV10-2 to TRBJ2-7; 8 nucleotides align to TRBD2. CDR1 WSHSY and CDR2 SAAADI come from the germline V gene. Trimming cost V 6 bases and J 2 bases; bases outside gene matches: 6. The CDR3 consists of 14 residues. CDR3 amino acids: CASSLKGLAYEQYF. In DNA form, the CDR3 reads TGCGCCAGCAGCTTAAAGGGACTAGCCTACGAGCAGTACTTC.

V and J are TRBV27 and TRBJ2-7; D is possibly TRBD1 (8 bases). V was shortened by 5 bases and J by 4 bases, with 21 bases between the two germline ends. The CDR3 is 16 residues long. The germline V gene has CDR1 MNHEY and CDR2 SMNVEV (reference sequence). CDR3 in amino acids: CASSTHRGGHGYEQYF. The CDR3 DNA is TGTGCCAGCAGTACCCACAGGGGGGGGCATGGTTACGAGCAGTACTTC.

This chain uses TRBV27 with TRBJ1-1; D uncertain. Germline V gene sequence: CDR1 MNHEY, CDR2 SMNVEV (reference sequence). Deletions cut 0 bases from V and 1 base from J, with 12 bases between. The CDR3 totals 16 residues. CDR3 sequence reads: CASSLSFSSRNTEAFF. The DNA of the CDR3 is TGTGCCAGCAGTTTATCGTTTAGTAGCAGGAACACTGAAGCTTTCTTT.

This chain uses TRBV5-1 with TRBJ2-7; possibly TRBD1 for D (6 bases). The germline V gene has CDR1 SGHRS and CDR2 YFSETQ. The V end was cut by 1 base, the J end by 1 base, with 9 bases between. This CDR3 has 14 residues. The CDR3 bases are TGCGCCAGCAGCTTGTGGGGGCTTTCCTACGAGCAGTACTTC. This sequence encodes CASSLWGLSYEQYF. Variable domain in full (rest from reference TRBV5-1 and TRBJ2-7): KAGVTQTPRYLIKTRGQQVTLSCSPISGHRSVSWYQQTPGQGLQFLFEYFSETQRNKGNFPGRFSGRQFSNSRSEMNVSTLELGDSALYLCASSLWGLSYEQYFGPGTRLTVT.

The V and J genes are TRBV29-1 and TRBJ2-1, with a weak D call TRBD2 (6 bases). CDR1 SQVTM and CDR2 ANQGSEA come from the germline V gene. The CDR3 has 15 residues. V was pared by 3 bases and J by 5 bases, with 17 bases between. CDR3 region: CSVEEGNTPNNEQFF. The CDR3 coding sequence is TGCAGCGTTGAGGAGGGAAACACCCCCAACAATGAGCAGTTCTTC.

The rearrangement links TRBV14 to TRBJ1-2; 7 bases agree with TRBD1. The CDR3 spans 15 residues. With 5 bases clipped from V and 5 bases from J, the junction kept 11 bases outside the gene matches. Germline lookup yields CDR1 SGHDN and CDR2 FVKESK. CDR3 protein: CASSWDSRKGYGYTF. CDR3 sequence (DNA): TGTGCCAGCAGCTGGGACAGCCGGAAAGGATATGGCTACACCTTC.

The chain carries TRBV19 and TRBJ2-7; the match to TRBD1 covers 9 bases. V shed 6 bases and J 3 bases; nucleotides not matched to a gene: 3. This CDR3 region has 13 residues. In germline, CDR1 is LNHDA, CDR2 SQIVND (reference sequence). CDR3 region: CASRGTGIYEQYF. The CDR3 DNA is TGTGCCAGTAGGGGGACAGGGATCTACGAGCAGTACTTC.

V is TRBV7-8 and J is TRBJ1-3, with D perhaps TRBD1 (6 bases). The CDR3 loop spans 18 amino acids. The germline gives CDR1 SGHVS, CDR2 FQNEAQ. Deletions cut 5 bases from V and 1 base from J, with 21 bases between. CDR3 sequence: CASSPREYGGLSGNTIYF. CDR3 bases: TGTGCCAGCAGCCCACGGGAGTACGGGGGGCTGTCTGGAAACACCATATATTTT.

V usage is TRBV19 and J usage is TRBJ2-2; D is possibly TRBD1 (6 bases). Germline CDR1 reads LNHDA; CDR2 reads SQIVND (reference sequence). Trimming took off 7 bases at V and 1 base at J, with 19 bases between the two ends. The CDR3 contains 17 residues. As DNA, the CDR3 is TGTGCCAGTATGAGGAGTTATGGGACAAAGAACACCGGGGAGCTGTTTTTT. As protein: CASMRSYGTKNTGELFF.

J is TRBJ1-4 and V is TRBV5-1, with a possible D match to TRBD1 (6 bases). V lost 5 bases and J 2 bases, leaving 16 bases between the germline ends. In germline, CDR1 is SGHRS, CDR2 YFSETQ. The CDR3 runs 16 residues. CDR3 residues: CASRATGGATNEKLFF. Here the CDR3 DNA reads TGCGCCAGCAGGGCGACAGGTGGAGCGACTAATGAAAAACTGTTTTTT.

The genes are TRBV6-6 and TRBJ1-4; 8 bases match TRBD1. Germline values: CDR1 MNHNY, CDR2 SVGAGI (reference sequence). V lost 2 bases and J lost 12; bases outside the gene matches: 11. This CDR3 has 15 amino acids. The CDR3 DNA sequence: TGTGCCAGCAGTTACAGGACAGGGTTCAGTAGAGAACTGTTTTTT. It specifies CASSYRTGFSRELFF.

Only one count was recorded for this clone. The J gene is TRBJ2-1, the V gene TRBV7-8; TRBD2 aligns across 8 bases. Germline CDR1 is SGHVS and CDR2 is FQNEAQ. CDR3 size: 19 residues. Unmatched junction bases numbered 21, after V lost 5 bases and J lost 6 bases. CDR3 sequence (DNA): TGTGCCAGCAGCCACTCTCTCGCTTACACTAGCGGTCCAGGCAATGAGCAGTTCTTC. Protein: CASSHSLAYTSGPGNEQFF.

This clone showed up just once. The DNA for the CDR3 is TGTGCCAGCTCACCACGGACAGAAGGGGATGGCTACACCTTC. This sequence encodes CASSPRTEGDGYTF. The chain has TRBV18 and TRBJ1-2, with TRBD1 as a possible D gene (6 bases). Germline V lookup: CDR1 KGHSH, CDR2 LQKENI. This CDR3 comprises 14 residues. Deletions cut 1 base from V and 6 bases from J, with 12 bases between.

This clone was seen once. The CDR3 sequence is CASSSQETQYF. CDR3 DNA: TGTGCCAGCAGTTCACAAGAGACCCAGTACTTC. V gene TRBV5-5 combines with J gene TRBJ2-5, with D hard to call. The length of the CDR3 is 11 residues. Deletions cut 5 bases from V and 2 bases from J, with 4 bases between. The germline CDR1 and CDR2 sequences are SGHKS and YYEKEE (reference sequence).

The chain recombines TRBV5-1 with TRBJ2-7; 7 nucleotides agree with TRBD1. Germline V gene data show CDR1 as SGHRS and CDR2 as YFSETQ. V trimming: 0 bases; J trimming: 0 bases; junction bases outside the gene matches: 3. The CDR3 has 15 amino acids. The CDR3 reads CASSLVPGGSYEQYF. As DNA, the CDR3 is TGCGCCAGCAGCTTGGTACCAGGGGGCTCCTACGAGCAGTACTTC.

The chain has TRBV5-1 and TRBJ2-5; D gene unclear. Trimming pared 6 bases from V and 2 bases from J, leaving 11 bases between. Germline loops: CDR1 SGHRS, CDR2 YFSETQ. This CDR3 contains 13 residues. In DNA form, the CDR3 reads TGCGCCAGCAAACCGGTCTCGCAAGAGACCCAGTACTTC. Residues: CASKPVSQETQYF.

The chain carries TRBV14 and TRBJ1-5, with D possibly being TRBD1 (6 bases). The CDR3 extends over 13 amino acids. The germline V gene encodes CDR1 SGHDN and CDR2 FVKESK. Trimming removed 5 bases at V and 4 bases at J, with 9 bases between. The CDR3 DNA is TGTGCCAGCAGCGCACAGGGTAATCAGCCCCAGCATTTT. Translated: CASSAQGNQPQHF.